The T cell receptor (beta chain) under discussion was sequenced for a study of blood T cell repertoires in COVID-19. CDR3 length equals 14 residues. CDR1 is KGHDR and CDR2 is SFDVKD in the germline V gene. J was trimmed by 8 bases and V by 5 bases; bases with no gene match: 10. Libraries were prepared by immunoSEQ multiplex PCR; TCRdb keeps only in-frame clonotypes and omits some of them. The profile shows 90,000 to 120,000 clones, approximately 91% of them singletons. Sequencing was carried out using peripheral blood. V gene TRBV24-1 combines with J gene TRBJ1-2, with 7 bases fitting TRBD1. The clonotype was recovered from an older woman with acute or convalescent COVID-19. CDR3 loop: CATSGRTGLGGYTF. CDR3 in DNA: TGTGCCACCAGTGGCCGGACAGGTTTGGGGGGCTACACCTTC.